This is a list of T cell receptor beta chains from one sample in a study of long-term antiretroviral therapy in people with HIV. Some clones are missing from TCRdb's copy, which holds only in-frame ones; the method was immunoSEQ multiplex PCR. In the table there are fewer than 40,000 clones, over 70% of which are singletons. Sequencing used unsorted PBMCs, obtained 3.1 years after starting antiretroviral therapy. These receptors were obtained from a woman aged 50 to 60 with HIV. CDR3s include the opening cysteine and the closing phenylalanine or tryptophan. A D gene is named only where the DNA matches it firmly. Clone sizes are given selectively: once, few, many, or a class where the clone is expanded.

NA,TRBV4-1,once,TRBJ2-5,CASSQGPDRLVGETQYF,TGCGCCAGCAGCCAAGGACCCGATCGGTTAGTAGGCGAGACCCAGTACTTC
NA,TRBV14,NA,TRBJ2-2,CASSRGPELFF,TGTGCCAGCAGCCGGGGGCCGGAGCTGTTTTTT
NA,TRBV5-1,NA,TRBJ1-2,CASSLAPTANYGYTF,TGCGCCAGCAGCTTGGCCCCCACAGCCAACTATGGCTACACCTTC
NA,TRBV5-6,NA,TRBJ2-7,CASSLWADMSYEQYF,TGTGCCAGCAGCTTGTGGGCGGACATGTCCTACGAGCAGTACTTC
NA,TRBV5-6,NA,TRBJ1-6,CASSSPGRNLNSPLHF,TGTGCCAGCAGCTCCCCCGGCAGAAATCTTAATTCACCCCTCCACTTT
NA,TRBV7-6,few,TRBJ1-3,CASSLQGNTIYF,TGTGCCAGCAGCTTACAGGGTAACACCATATATTTT
NA,TRBV6-1,NA,TRBJ2-2,CASGDGGTTGELFF,TGTGCCAGCGGGGACGGGGGTACCACCGGGGAGCTGTTTTTT
NA,TRBV18,NA,TRBJ2-5,CASSPSGASGTQYF,TGTGCCAGCTCACCGTCGGGGGCCTCCGGGACCCAGTACTTC
NA,TRBV7-9,NA,TRBJ2-7,CASSPTTGPYEQYF,TGTGCCAGCAGCCCAACAACCGGACCCTACGAGCAGTACTTC
TRBD2,TRBV30,NA,TRBJ2-5,CAWSSGARAGGRETQYF,TGTGCCTGGAGTTCCGGGGCAAGAGCGGGGGGGCGGGAGACCCAGTACTTC
NA,TRBV6-1,NA,TRBJ2-3,CASSRDEDTQYF,TGTGCCAGCTCAAGGGATGAAGATACGCAGTATTTT
NA,TRBV30,NA,TRBJ1-5,CAWWGCGGERDQPQHF,TGTGCCTGGTGGGGGTGCGGGGGGGAGAGAGATCAGCCCCAGCATTTT
NA,TRBV5-1,NA,TRBJ1-2,CASSEEPTRRYTF,TGCGCCAGCAGTGAGGAACCCACACGACGCTACACCTTC
NA,TRBV5-1,NA,TRBJ1-4,CASSFEGRNEKLFF,TGCGCCAGCAGCTTTGAAGGGCGGAATGAAAAACTGTTTTTT
NA,TRBV7-3,NA,TRBJ2-1,CASSATGTAYNEQFF,TGTGCCAGCAGCGCAACCGGGACGGCCTACAATGAGCAGTTCTTC
NA,TRBV5-8,once,TRBJ1-5,CASSTYDSSNQPQHF,TGTGCCAGCAGCACATACGACAGCAGCAATCAGCCCCAGCATTTT
NA,TRBV7-9,NA,TRBJ2-5,CASSLHTRQETQYF,TGTGCCAGCAGCTTACATACGAGACAAGAGACCCAGTACTTC
TRBD2,TRBV12-5,few,TRBJ2-2,CASAQGGVAGGRTGELFF,TGTGCTAGTGCCCAGGGAGGGGTAGCGGGGGGACGGACCGGGGAGCTGTTTTTT
NA,TRBV13,NA,TRBJ2-5,CASSRQGEGETQYF,TGTGCCAGCAGCCGCCAGGGGGAGGGAGAGACCCAGTACTTC
TRBD2,TRBV25-1,NA,TRBJ2-1,CASSDWGSGGRSYNEQFF,TGTGCCAGCAGTGATTGGGGGAGCGGGGGCCGCTCCTACAATGAGCAGTTCTTC
NA,TRBV4-2,NA,TRBJ2-3,CASSQGGHQQLDTQYF,TGTGCCAGCAGCCAAGGGGGACATCAACAGCTAGATACGCAGTATTTT
TRBD1,TRBV7-9,NA,TRBJ1-2,CASSSQTGGHTF,TGTGCCAGCAGCTCGCAGACAGGGGGCCACACCTTC
NA,TRBV5-1,NA,TRBJ2-5,CASREAQETQYF,TGCGCCAGCAGAGAGGCCCAAGAGACCCAGTACTTC
TRBD1,TRBV6-5,NA,TRBJ2-1,CASSYLRDRIYNEQFF,TGTGCCAGCAGCTACCTCCGGGACAGAATTTACAATGAGCAGTTCTTC
TRBD1,TRBV27,once,TRBJ2-2,CASSLTGTGARSNTGELFF,TGTGCCAGCAGTTTGACCGGGACAGGGGCTAGGTCGAACACCGGGGAGCTGTTTTTT
NA,TRBV7-9,NA,TRBJ2-5,CASSLAAGRETQYF,TGTGCCAGCAGCTTAGCGGCAGGCCGGGAGACCCAGTACTTC
NA,TRBV9,NA,TRBJ2-6,CASSPQPGANVLTF,TGTGCCAGCAGCCCCCAGCCGGGGGCCAACGTCCTGACTTTC
NA,TRBV19,NA,TRBJ1-6,CASSIGYLGTPLHF,TGTGCCAGTAGTATAGGTTACCTTGGGACACCCCTCCACTTT
TRBD2,TRBV11-1,NA,TRBJ2-3,CASSLSSGNTDTQYF,TGTGCCAGCAGCTTAAGTAGCGGGAACACAGATACGCAGTATTTT
NA,TRBV5-5,NA,TRBJ2-5,CASSFRQQETQYF,TGTGCCAGCAGCTTCAGGCAGCAAGAGACCCAGTACTTC
TRBD2,TRBV7-6,NA,TRBJ2-5,CASSFRGGAGETQYF,TGTGCCAGCAGCTTTCGCGGGGGGGCGGGAGAGACCCAGTACTTC
NA,TRBV4-1,NA,TRBJ1-2,CASSQGTVLYDYTF,TGCGCCAGCAGCCAAGGTACGGTACTCTATGACTACACCTTC
NA,TRBV5-1,NA,TRBJ2-1,CASSLAGGGGIYNEQFF,TGCGCCAGCAGCTTGGCCGGGGGAGGGGGCATCTACAATGAGCAGTTCTTC
TRBD1,TRBV6-5,NA,TRBJ2-5,CASSGRDSQETQYF,TGTGCCAGCAGTGGTCGGGACAGCCAAGAGACCCAGTACTTC
TRBD1,TRBV6-1,NA,TRBJ1-1,CASRILTGGSVEAFF,TGTGCCAGCAGAATATTAACAGGGGGCTCTGTTGAAGCTTTCTTT
TRBD1,TRBV28,medium-sized,TRBJ1-2,CASSFQGAATGYTF,TGTGCCAGCAGTTTTCAGGGGGCGGCTACGGGCTACACCTTC
NA,TRBV27,NA,TRBJ1-1,CASSLSGTNTEAFF,TGTGCCAGCAGTTTATCGGGTACGAACACTGAAGCTTTCTTT
NA,TRBV2,NA,TRBJ1-4,CASSEGVSREKLFF,TGTGCCAGCAGTGAAGGGGTTTCACGTGAAAAACTGTTTTTT
NA,TRBV6-6,NA,TRBJ2-5,CASSSSKETQYF,TGTGCCAGCAGTTCTAGTAAAGAGACCCAGTACTTC
TRBD2,TRBV5-1,NA,TRBJ2-7,CASSWTSGGVFREQYF,TGCGCCAGCAGCTGGACTAGCGGGGGGGTATTTCGCGAGCAGTACTTC
TRBD1,TRBV12-5,NA,TRBJ2-5,CASGGQGATQYF,TGTGCTAGTGGGGGACAGGGGGCGACCCAGTACTTC
NA,TRBV5-6,few,TRBJ2-5,CASNPFGHSTGTQYF,TGTGCCAGCAACCCCTTTGGGCACTCTACCGGGACCCAGTACTTC
NA,TRBV7-2,NA,TRBJ1-1,CASSFEASVTEAFF,TGTGCCAGCAGCTTTGAAGCGTCAGTAACTGAAGCTTTCTTT
TRBD2,TRBV18,NA,TRBJ2-3,CASSPRSWAPQAGELTDTQYF,TGTGCCAGCTCACCTCGGAGTTGGGCTCCTCAAGCGGGGGAACTCACAGATACGCAGTATTTT
NA,TRBV19,NA,TRBJ1-1,CASSMATVRGVIGPEAFF,TGTGCCAGTAGTATGGCGACCGTGAGAGGGGTTATTGGTCCTGAAGCTTTCTTT
NA,TRBV19,NA,TRBJ2-6,CASSGAAVYSGANVLTF,TGTGCCAGTAGTGGGGCCGCCGTGTACTCTGGGGCCAACGTCCTGACTTTC
NA,TRBV7-3,NA,TRBJ2-1,CASSSSDSYNEQFF,TGTGCCAGCAGCTCGTCGGACTCCTACAATGAGCAGTTCTTC
NA,TRBV28,NA,TRBJ1-3,CASSPLRSGSGNTIYF,TGTGCCAGCAGCCCCCTTCGGAGCGGCTCTGGAAACACCATATATTTT
TRBD1,TRBV15,NA,TRBJ1-2,CATSSTGDYGYTF,TGTGCCACCAGCAGTACAGGGGACTATGGCTACACCTTC
NA,TRBV11-2,NA,TRBJ1-3,CASSFRTGGTSGNTIYF,TGTGCCAGCAGCTTTAGGACGGGGGGAACCTCTGGAAACACCATATATTTT
TRBD1,TRBV2,NA,TRBJ1-2,CATVTLDRLGYGYTF,TGTGCCACCGTTACCCTGGACAGGTTAGGCTATGGCTACACCTTC
TRBD1,TRBV29-1,NA,TRBJ1-2,CSAGQDYGYTF,TGCAGCGCGGGACAGGACTATGGCTACACCTTC
NA,TRBV2,NA,TRBJ1-5,CASSVSGGNQPQHF,TGTGCCAGCAGTGTGTCAGGCGGCAATCAGCCCCAGCATTTT
NA,TRBV27,NA,TRBJ2-7,CASSSRGHEPYEQYF,TGTGCCAGCAGTTCACGGGGACATGAGCCCTACGAGCAGTACTTC
NA,TRBV7-6,NA,TRBJ2-5,CASSLRRTEQETQYF,TGTGCCAGCAGCTTACGCCGGACAGAACAAGAGACCCAGTACTTC
NA,TRBV29-1,NA,TRBJ1-4,CSVEDSDLRKLFF,TGCAGCGTGGAGGACAGCGACTTGAGGAAACTGTTTTTT
NA,TRBV9,once,TRBJ2-5,CASSKTGRETQYF,TGTGCCAGCAGCAAGACAGGGAGGGAGACCCAGTACTTC
NA,TRBV15,NA,TRBJ1-1,CATSRGGDPTEAFF,TGTGCCACCAGCAGGGGGGGGGATCCAACTGAAGCTTTCTTT
TRBD2,TRBV27,NA,TRBJ2-1,CASSERTSGFSYNEQFF,TGTGCCAGCAGTGAGCGGACTAGCGGGTTCTCCTACAATGAGCAGTTCTTC